Following are 23 T cell receptor beta chains from one sample sequenced in a study of cytomegalovirus exposure and HLA in healthy donors. With 60 Vbeta and 13 Jbeta primers, the PCR was carried out. Some clones are missing from TCRdb's copy, which holds only in-frame ones; the method was immunoSEQ multiplex PCR. The sample records around 150,000 clones, 80% being singletons. The sequencing input was PBMCs. These TCRs come from a man younger than 40 in good health and CMV-seronegative.

This clone has just a few counts. The rearrangement links TRBV4-1 to TRBJ1-1, with D maybe TRBD1 (6 bases). The CDR3 contains 12 residues. The V gene lost 1 base and the J gene lost 9 bases, with 9 bases spanning the gap. In germline, CDR1 is MGHRA, CDR2 YSYEKL. CDR3 nucleotide sequence: TGCGCCAGCAGCCAAGGGACAGCGCAAGCTTTCTTT. Its translation is CASSQGTAQAFF.

The CDR3 protein is CASSRYGTTYEQYF. CDR3 in DNA: TGTGCCAGCAGTCGATACGGGACAACCTACGAGCAGTACTTC. The chain links TRBV6-5 to TRBJ2-7; TRBD1 is a possible D gene (6 bases). The germline CDR1 and CDR2 sequences are MNHEY and SVGAGI. The CDR3 covers 14 residues. The V gene lost 5 bases and the J gene lost 2 bases, with 13 bases spanning the gap.

The chain is built from TRBV28 and TRBJ2-7; 7 bases agree with TRBD1. The CDR3 is 15 amino acids. V was clipped by 7 bases and J by 2 bases; unmatched bases: 11. Per the germline V gene, CDR1 is MDHEN and CDR2 is SYDVKM. The CDR3 DNA reads as TGTGCCAGCACCGATACGACAGGGACCCCCTACGAGCAGTACTTC. It codes for CASTDTTGTPYEQYF.

V and J are TRBV19 and TRBJ1-5; 7 nucleotides match TRBD1. CDR1 is LNHDA, CDR2 SQIVND, per germline (reference sequence). V was pared by 4 bases and J by 7 bases, with 4 bases of the junction left unmatched. CDR3 length: 13 amino acids. The CDR3 spells CASSKTGSQPQHF. CDR3 bases: TGTGCCAGTAGTAAGACAGGGAGCCAGCCCCAGCATTTT. Together with reference TRBV19 and TRBJ1-5, the CDR3 gives the full variable domain: DGGITQSPKYLFRKEGQNVTLSCEQNLNHDAMYWYRQDPGQGLRLIYYSQIVNDFQKGDIAEGYSVSREKKESFPLTVTSAQKNPTAFYLCASSKTGSQPQHFGDGTRLSIL.

The gene calls are TRBV5-6 and TRBJ1-2; 7 bases line up with TRBD1. Trimming at V came to 4 bases and at J to 2 bases, leaving 14 bases not matched to a gene. Germline V gives CDR1 SGHDT, CDR2 YYEEEE. The CDR3 totals 17 residues. CDR3 nucleotides: TGTGCCAGCAGCGGAATCGACAGGGAGGATTTAAACTATGGCTACACCTTC. Amino acids: CASSGIDREDLNYGYTF. The full variable domain, rest sourced from reference TRBV5-6 and TRBJ1-2, is DAGVTQSPTHLIKTRGQQVTLRCSPKSGHDTVSWYQQALGQGPQFIFQYYEEEERQRGNFPDRFSGHQFPNYSSELNVNALLLGDSALYLCASSGIDREDLNYGYTFGSGTRLTVV.

The V gene is TRBV6-6, the J gene TRBJ1-5; a weak D match, TRBD1 (6 bases). This CDR3 comprises 15 residues. Trimming pared 6 bases from V and 0 bases from J, leaving 12 bases between. In germline, CDR1 is MNHNY, CDR2 SVGAGI (reference sequence). DNA for the CDR3: TGTGCCAGCAGACTTGACAGGAATAGCAATCAGCCCCAGCATTTT. It codes for CASRLDRNSNQPQHF.

This clone was picked up one time. The rearrangement links TRBV5-4 to TRBJ1-3, with D maybe TRBD1 (5 bases). The ends were cut back, 2 bases at V and 2 bases at J, with 11 bases in the middle. CDR3 length equals 15 residues. Germline V gene data show CDR1 as SGHNT and CDR2 as YYREEE (reference sequence). The CDR3 DNA reads TGTGCCAGCAGCTTCGGGGGAAGTACTGGAAACACCATATATTTT. It is translated as CASSFGGSTGNTIYF.

This chain uses TRBV5-6 with TRBJ2-3; a possible D gene is TRBD2 (6 bases). CDR1 is SGHDT and CDR2 is YYEEEE in the germline V gene. This CDR3 is 16 amino acids long. V gave up 3 bases and J gave up 6 bases, with 20 bases separating them. The CDR3 DNA follows: TGTGCCAGCAGCTCCGTGGACCGGGACTGGGCGGATACGCAGTATTTT. Translation gives CASSSVDRDWADTQYF.

A few counts support this clone. This chain links TRBV4-2 with TRBJ2-7; TRBD1 is a possible D gene (5 bases). The V gene's germline CDR1 is LGHNA and CDR2 YNFKEQ. This CDR3 region has 13 residues. Trimming pared 4 bases from V and 1 base from J, leaving 8 bases between. The CDR3 is CASSRTGSYEQYF. CDR3 in DNA: TGTGCCAGCAGCCGAACAGGTTCCTACGAGCAGTACTTC.

The chain recombines TRBV7-3 with TRBJ2-3; 9 bases are shared with TRBD2. J lost 6 bases, V lost 5 bases, and 12 bases had no gene match. CDR1 is SGHTA and CDR2 is FQGTGA in the germline V gene. The CDR3 length is 16 residues. CDR3 residues: CASSPGLAMSIDTQYF. The DNA of the CDR3 is TGTGCCAGCAGCCCCGGACTAGCGATGAGCATCGATACGCAGTATTTT. Full variable domain (rest looked up from reference TRBV7-3 and TRBJ2-3): GAGVSQTPSNKVTEKGKYVELRCDPISGHTALYWYRQSLGQGPEFLIYFQGTGAADDSGLPNDRFFAVRPEGSVSTLKIQRTERGDSAVYLCASSPGLAMSIDTQYFGPGTRLTVL.

The chain links TRBV11-2 to TRBJ1-1; 9 bases align to TRBD1. Germline CDR1 is SGHAT and CDR2 is FQNNGV. Germline trimming cut 7 bases from V and 0 bases from J; bases unmatched to any gene: 9. CDR3 size: 16 residues. CDR3 sequence (DNA): TGTGCCAGCAAGAAACAGGGGGCAACGATGAACACTGAAGCTTTCTTT. Translated, it gives CASKKQGATMNTEAFF.

V and J are TRBV29-1 and TRBJ2-7; 8 nucleotides match TRBD2. V lost 4 bases and J lost 3; bases outside the gene matches: 5. The CDR3 has 13 amino acids. Per the germline V gene, CDR1 is SQVTM and CDR2 is ANQGSEA. CDR3 DNA sequence: TGCAGCGTTGTCGCGGGGGGCGACTACGAGCAGTACTTC. This sequence encodes CSVVAGGDYEQYF.

The CDR3 DNA reads as TGTGCCAGCAGAAGCGGACTTTCGACTACCGGGGAGCTGTTTTTT. This encodes CASRSGLSTTGELFF. The V call is TRBV2, the J call TRBJ2-2; tentatively, D is TRBD2 (5 bases). The CDR3 has 15 amino acids. Per the germline V gene, CDR1 is SNHLY and CDR2 is FYNNEI. V lost 6 bases to trimming and J lost 5 bases, with 16 bases between them.

This clone was observed a few times. This chain connects TRBV6-1 to TRBJ2-1; 8 nucleotides match TRBD1. This CDR3 has 13 residues. After removal of 3 bases from V and 9 bases from J, the junction contained 4 bases not matched to a gene. Germline loops: CDR1 MNHNS, CDR2 SASEGT. CDR3 nucleotides: TGTGCCAGCAGTGACTACGGACAGGGTGAGCAGTTCTTC. This codes for CASSDYGQGEQFF.

Here the CDR3 DNA reads TGTGCCAGCAGCCAAGATGTAGATCCGGTTGGACACTACGAGCAGTACTTC. Protein sequence: CASSQDVDPVGHYEQYF. The chain is built from TRBV4-2 and TRBJ2-7; D perhaps matches TRBD1 (5 bases). There are 17 residues in the CDR3. Germline loops: CDR1 LGHNA, CDR2 YNFKEQ. V lost 0 bases, J lost 3 bases, and 18 bases lay in between.

The chain has TRBV5-1 and TRBJ2-3, with 7 bases lining up with TRBD1. The CDR3 runs to 15 residues. Per germline, CDR1 SGHRS and CDR2 YFSETQ. The V segment lost 0 bases and the J segment 1 base; nucleotides outside the gene matches: 2. The CDR3 DNA reads as TGCGCCAGCAGCTTGGAAACAGGGGGCACAGATACGCAGTATTTT. Translated, it gives CASSLETGGTDTQYF.

The chain links TRBV6-5 to TRBJ2-5; D is undetermined. The CDR3 has 11 residues. V was cut by 5 bases and J by 4 bases, with 5 bases left in between. Germline CDR1 and CDR2: MNHEY and SVGAGI. The CDR3 is CASSPGETQYF. The CDR3 nucleotides are TGTGCCAGCAGTCCGGGAGAGACCCAGTACTTC.

The rearrangement links TRBV5-1 to TRBJ2-7; 9 nucleotides line up with TRBD1. The germline gives CDR1 SGHRS, CDR2 YFSETQ. The CDR3 runs to 15 residues. Trimming at V came to 3 bases and at J to 0 bases, leaving 4 bases not matched to a gene. The CDR3 DNA reads as TGCGCCAGCAGCTCCCAGACAGGGGGCTCCTACGAGCAGTACTTC. It translates to CASSSQTGGSYEQYF. Combining the CDR3 with reference TRBV5-1 and TRBJ2-7 gives the whole variable domain KAGVTQTPRYLIKTRGQQVTLSCSPISGHRSVSWYQQTPGQGLQFLFEYFSETQRNKGNFPGRFSGRQFSNSRSEMNVSTLELGDSALYLCASSSQTGGSYEQYFGPGTRLTVT.

The J gene is TRBJ2-5, the V gene TRBV29-1, with D possibly being TRBD1 (5 bases). V was trimmed by 0 bases and J by 7 bases, leaving 18 bases between them. Germline CDR1 is SQVTM and CDR2 is ANQGSEA. The CDR3 runs to 15 residues. DNA for the CDR3: TGCAGCGTTGAAGATTACAGGACACCGCCTGGGACCCAGTACTTC. As protein: CSVEDYRTPPGTQYF.

V gene TRBV29-1 combines with J gene TRBJ1-2; 7 bases line up with TRBD1. Germline CDR1 reads SQVTM; CDR2 reads ANQGSEA. This CDR3 region has 15 residues. Trimming removed 2 bases from V and 3 bases from J; junction bases left unmatched: 9. The CDR3 protein is CSVELGSGGYYGYTF. The CDR3 DNA reads as TGCAGCGTTGAATTGGGGTCAGGGGGATACTATGGCTACACCTTC.

The DNA for the CDR3 is TGTGCCAGTAGGCGACAGGGGCTGGATCAGCCCCAGCATTTT. Its translation: CASRRQGLDQPQHF. The rearrangement joins TRBV19 to TRBJ1-5, with 8 bases identical to TRBD1. The J segment lost 5 bases and the V segment lost 6 bases, leaving 6 bases of the junction unmatched. Germline CDR1 is LNHDA and CDR2 is SQIVND (reference sequence). The CDR3 runs 14 residues. Looking up the rest from reference TRBV19 and TRBJ1-5 gives the full variable domain: DGGITQSPKYLFRKEGQNVTLSCEQNLNHDAMYWYRQDPGQGLRLIYYSQIVNDFQKGDIAEGYSVSREKKESFPLTVTSAQKNPTAFYLCASRRQGLDQPQHFGDGTRLSIL.

The chain combines TRBV6-6 with TRBJ1-3, with D maybe TRBD1 (5 bases). CDR3 length: 14 amino acids. The ends were cut back, 7 bases at V and 0 bases at J, with 10 bases in the middle. CDR1 is MNHNY and CDR2 is SVGAGI in the germline V gene (reference sequence). The CDR3 here is CASTLDTSGNTIYF. DNA of the CDR3: TGTGCCAGCACGCTGGACACCTCTGGAAACACCATATATTTT.

CDR3 DNA sequence: TGTGCCAGCAGCCGCGGCGGGGGCACTAACGAGCAGTACTTC. This sequence encodes CASSRGGGTNEQYF. The rearrangement links TRBV5-4 to TRBJ2-7; tentatively, D is TRBD2 (7 bases). The CDR3 extends over 14 amino acids. Trimming took 4 bases from V and 5 from J, leaving 16 bases between them. Germline V gene sequence: CDR1 SGHNT, CDR2 YYREEE (reference sequence).